This T cell receptor (beta chain) came from a study of Tregs in tolerant kidney transplant recipients. Before regulatory T cell sorting, thawed PBMCs rested overnight at 37°C in approximately 200 IU/ml IL-2. V dropped 5 bases and J dropped 3 bases, with 5 bases sitting between them. The CDR3 covers 12 residues. Germline V gives CDR1 SEHNR, CDR2 FQNEAQ (reference sequence). Sequenced by immunoSEQ multiplex PCR; TCRdb stores in-frame clones only, minus some. The sample comprises tens of thousands of clones, 75% to 95% of which are singletons, and 0.7% rests with the top ten. The sequence came from a human donor in good health. The sequencing sample was made of Tregs from blood. The chain couples TRBV7-9 to TRBJ1-5, with no clear D. The CDR3 DNA reads TGTGCCAGCAGCCCGATCAATCAGCCCCAGCATTTT. It codes for CASSPINQPQHF.